This T cell receptor beta chain came from a study of Graves' ophthalmopathy and Graves' hyperthyroidism. Study-level background: Peripheral blood (taken before any treatment) was collected at initial diagnosis. Regarding the study as a whole: Blood also contained most of the expanded thyroid clonotypes above 0.001 frequency.

Diagnosis used clinical symptoms, serum thyroxine, TRAb, thyroid ultrasound and orbital computed tomography. Someone took the PBMCs out of less than 11 ml of fresh peripheral blood. TCR beta CDR3 amplification used RNA transcripts. After a first-round RT-PCR with HTBI primers, a second-round multiplex PCR was run. From the multiplex PCR reads, TCRdb called clonotypes with MiXCR, one entry per CDR3 protein. Counted here are 400,000 to 450,000 distinct CDR3 sequences, under 25% occurring once; the ten biggest clones make up around 3.1%. V lost 5 bases, J lost 3 bases, and 6 bases stayed unmatched. CDR1 and CDR2 from the germline V gene are ENHRY and SYGVKD. There are 14 residues in the CDR3. This clonotype was observed at least ten times. Its specificity is not known.

What was sequenced was peripheral blood. The chain employs TRBV10-3 and TRBJ1-2, with 7 bases identical to TRBD1. The receptor's source is a young woman with stable Graves' hyperthyroidism. This CDR3 reads CAISQQGSDYGYTF. The CDR3, as DNA: TGTGCCATCAGTCAACAGGGGAGCGACTATGGCTACACCTTC.